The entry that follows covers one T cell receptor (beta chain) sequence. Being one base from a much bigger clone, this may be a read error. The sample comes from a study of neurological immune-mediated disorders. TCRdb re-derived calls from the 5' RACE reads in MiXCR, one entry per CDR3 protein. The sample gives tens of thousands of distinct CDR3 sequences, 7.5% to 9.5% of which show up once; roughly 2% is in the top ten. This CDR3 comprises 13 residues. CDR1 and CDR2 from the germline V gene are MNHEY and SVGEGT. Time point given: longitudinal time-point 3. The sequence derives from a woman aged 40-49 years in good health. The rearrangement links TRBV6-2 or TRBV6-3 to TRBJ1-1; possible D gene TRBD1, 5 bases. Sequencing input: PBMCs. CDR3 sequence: CASSYQWGTGAFF. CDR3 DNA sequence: TGTGCCAGCAGTTACCAATGGGGGACTGGAGCTTTCTTT.